The 2 T cell receptor beta chains below all came from one sample that was sequenced in a study of persistence of HIV-infected CD4 T cells. Cells were stimulated with CMV-infected fibroblast lysates at 8 to 10 ug/mL. Memory cells lacking CD40L and CD69 with high CD45RO were sorted. The libraries were made with immunoSEQ version 4 in survey mode. Measured with immunoSEQ multiplex PCR; TCRdb has only the in-frame clones, and not every one. The data show around 35,000 clones, approximately 80% seen once. For these receptors, no antigen is known. The sample was CD4+ T cells sorted from PBMCs after roughly 19-hour stimulation, taken from a patient who received antiretroviral therapy. These receptors were collected from an adult man with HIV who was CMV-seropositive.

The J gene is TRBJ1-2, the V gene TRBV29-1; weak D call: TRBD1 (6 bases). The ends were cut back, 6 bases at V and 5 bases at J, with 13 bases in the middle. The germline V gene encodes CDR1 SQVTM and CDR2 ANQGSEA. The CDR3 sequence is 12 residues long. For the CDR3, the DNA is TGCAGCGTCGCCGGGACACCATATGGCTACACCTTC. Amino acid sequence: CSVAGTPYGYTF.

The genes are TRBV20-1 and TRBJ1-5; TRBD1 matches at 7 bases. CDR3 length: 15 residues. Germline CDR1 and CDR2: DFQATT and SNEGSKA (reference sequence). V lost 4 bases and J lost 8; bases outside the gene matches: 14. CDR3 DNA: TGCAGTGCTACTGACAGGGATCGCCTCGAAGAGCCCCAGCATTTT. Its protein product is CSATDRDRLEEPQHF.